This TCR beta chain was obtained from a study of blood T cell repertoires in COVID-19. Across the study: The United States, Italy and Spain were the sources of the acute and convalescent COVID-19 samples. In each case, the material was cDNA or gDNA derived from T cells, B-cell-depleted T cells, or PBMCs.

Authors' analysis steps: The authors estimated nucleated cell counts from reference gene primer amplification. Assay: immunoSEQ multiplex PCR; the TCRdb copy retains only in-frame clones and omits some. V and J calls and clone size follow that table, whereas D and trimming were derived from the DNA. The data contain approximately 99,000 clones, about 90% of them seen just once; the ten biggest clones take up around 2%. It was during active infection that Seattle patients were enrolled and then longitudinally followed. The CDR3 has 13 amino acids. V was pared by 5 bases and J by 2 bases, with 12 bases between. Germline loops: CDR1 GTSNPN, CDR2 SVGIG (reference sequence). This clone showed up just a few times.

The sample was peripheral blood. This receptor was obtained from a man aged 50 to 60 with COVID-19, enrolled during active disease. The chain recombines TRBV30 with TRBJ1-2; D possibly corresponds to TRBD1 (6 bases). This CDR3 is CAWASRGNYGYTF. CDR3 coding DNA: TGTGCCTGGGCCTCTAGGGGGAACTATGGCTACACCTTC.